The 27 T cell receptor beta chains in this list originate from one sample, sequenced in a study of blood T cell repertoires in COVID-19. Some clones are missing from TCRdb's copy, which holds only in-frame ones; the method was immunoSEQ multiplex PCR. This sample yields 300,000 or so clones, of which 80% to 90% are seen a single time; about 10% belongs to the top ten. Sequencing was done on a sample of PBMCs or T cells enriched from blood (not recorded which). The receptors were gathered from a woman between 18 and 29 years old who had recovered from COVID-19.

The rearrangement uses TRBV7-3 and TRBJ2-1; the match to TRBD2 covers 9 bases. This CDR3 has 15 residues. Germline V gene sequence: CDR1 SGHTA, CDR2 FQGTGA. Unmatched junction bases numbered 2, after V lost 5 bases and J lost 0 bases. The CDR3 loop is CASSELAGSYNEQFF. CDR3 nucleotides: TGTGCCAGCAGCGAACTAGCGGGCTCCTACAATGAGCAGTTCTTC.

V is TRBV5-5 and J is TRBJ1-2; 9 positions match TRBD1. The trim removed 1 base at V and 4 bases at J, leaving 8 bases unmatched. Germline V gene data show CDR1 as SGHKS and CDR2 as YYEKEE (reference sequence). The length of the CDR3 is 16 residues. The CDR3 loop reads CASSLLGTGPVYGYTF. Here the CDR3 DNA reads TGTGCCAGCAGCTTGTTAGGGACAGGGCCTGTCTATGGCTACACCTTC.

The rearrangement joins TRBV4-1 to TRBJ1-5; the D is unclear. Trimming took off 3 bases at V and 0 bases at J, with 9 bases between the two ends. Germline V gene lookup returns CDR1 MGHRA and CDR2 YSYEKL. The CDR3 covers 15 residues. DNA for the CDR3: TGCGCCAGCAGCCAGGGTGACTATAGCAATCAGCCCCAGCATTTT. This sequence encodes CASSQGDYSNQPQHF.

The rearrangement joins TRBV10-3 to TRBJ1-3; D gene unclear. CDR1 ENHRY and CDR2 SYGVKD come from the germline V gene. The CDR3 is made up of 14 amino acids. Trimming removed 3 bases from V and 3 bases from J, with 9 bases in between. In nucleotides, the CDR3 is TGTGCCATCAGTGAACCGACGGGTGGAAACACCATATATTTT. This translates into CAISEPTGGNTIYF.

The V gene is TRBV7-9, the J gene TRBJ1-1; D may be TRBD1 (6 bases). The ends were cut back, 5 bases at V and 5 bases at J, with 15 bases in the middle. Per germline, CDR1 SEHNR and CDR2 FQNEAQ (reference sequence). The CDR3 spans 14 residues. The CDR3, as DNA: TGTGCCAGCAGCACACCGGGACATGGTACTGAAGCTTTCTTT. Protein product: CASSTPGHGTEAFF.

V gene TRBV20-1 combines with J gene TRBJ1-2, with D possibly matching TRBD1 (5 bases). This CDR3 has 15 residues. The germline gives CDR1 DFQATT, CDR2 SNEGSKA (reference sequence). V was shortened by 3 bases and J by 4 bases, with 18 bases between the two germline ends. In nucleotides, the CDR3 is TGCAGTGCTAGTCCAAGCGGGGCCCTCGCCTATGGCTACACCTTC. As protein: CSASPSGALAYGYTF.

The chain recombines TRBV11-2 with TRBJ1-2; the D is unclear. V lost 4 bases to trimming and J lost 2 bases, with 14 bases between them. CDR3 length: 15 residues. From germline, CDR1 is SGHAT and CDR2 FQNNGV. The CDR3 protein is CASSSLGRRNYGYTF. The CDR3 nucleotides are TGTGCCAGCAGCTCTTTGGGTCGGAGGAACTATGGCTACACCTTC.

The chain joins TRBV6-5 to TRBJ1-1; no clear D. The CDR3 is 14 residues long. Germline lookup yields CDR1 MNHEY and CDR2 SVGAGI. The germline V and J ends were trimmed by 2 bases and 3 bases, with 10 bases remaining between them. DNA for the CDR3: TGTGCCAGCAGTTACCATTTGAGGGACACTGAAGCTTTCTTT. Translation gives CASSYHLRDTEAFF.

The chain carries TRBV19 and TRBJ1-1; 9 bases line up with TRBD1. Germline CDR1 LNHDA, CDR2 SQIVND (reference sequence). V shed 5 bases and J 5 bases; nucleotides not matched to a gene: 9. The CDR3 is made up of 15 amino acids. The CDR3 spells CASSASDRGETEAFF. CDR3 coding DNA: TGTGCCAGTAGTGCCTCCGACAGGGGGGAAACTGAAGCTTTCTTT.

This chain joins TRBV9 and TRBJ2-1, with 9 bases identical to TRBD1. Germline lookup yields CDR1 SGDLS and CDR2 YYNGEE. This CDR3 is built from 16 residues. Trimming at V came to 0 bases and at J to 4 bases, leaving 5 bases not matched to a gene. The CDR3 nucleotides are TGTGCCAGCAGCGTAGCCGGGACAGGGTCTTACAATGAGCAGTTCTTC. Amino acids: CASSVAGTGSYNEQFF.

CDR3 DNA: TGCGCCAGCAGCCAAGGCAGCTCCTACGAGCAGTACTTC. Translating it yields CASSQGSSYEQYF. The rearrangement uses TRBV4-1 and TRBJ2-7; no definite D call. In germline, CDR1 is MGHRA, CDR2 YSYEKL. CDR3 length: 13 residues. The V end lost 1 base, the J end lost 0 bases, and 4 bases lay between the germline ends.

The chain recombines TRBV27 with TRBJ2-2, with D possibly matching TRBD2 (5 bases). V was trimmed by 2 bases and J by 3 bases, leaving 10 bases between them. This CDR3 has 15 amino acids. Germline lookup yields CDR1 MNHEY and CDR2 SMNVEV (reference sequence). The CDR3 spells CASSLEGGYTGELFF. The CDR3 region has the DNA TGTGCCAGCAGTTTAGAGGGCGGATACACCGGGGAGCTGTTTTTT.

The gene calls are TRBV18 and TRBJ1-4, with 10 bases fitting TRBD1. The CDR3 is 16 residues long. Germline CDR1 reads KGHSH; CDR2 reads LQKENI. V shed 3 bases and J 6 bases; nucleotides not matched to a gene: 7. DNA of the CDR3: TGTGCCAGCTCACCCCTAGCGGGACAGGGGTATGAAAAACTGTTTTTT. Translated: CASSPLAGQGYEKLFF.

V gene TRBV6-5 combines with J gene TRBJ1-5; D is perhaps TRBD1 (5 bases). V was cut by 6 bases and J by 4 bases, with 10 bases left in between. The germline V gene encodes CDR1 MNHEY and CDR2 SVGAGI. The CDR3 consists of 13 residues. CDR3 bases: TGTGCCAGCAGAGGCAACAGGAATCAGCCCCAGCATTTT. Translated, it gives CASRGNRNQPQHF.

The V and J genes are TRBV28 and TRBJ1-1, with D uncertain. The V and J ends lost 9 bases and 5 bases respectively, with 13 bases between them. CDR3 length: 12 amino acids. CDR1 and CDR2 (germline): MDHEN, SYDVKM. The DNA for the CDR3 is TGTGCCAGTGGGAGGGTGGGGACTGAAGCTTTCTTT. Protein sequence: CASGRVGTEAFF.

The V call is TRBV6-5, the J call TRBJ2-7; the D gene is possibly TRBD1 (6 bases). Between the trimmed V and J ends, which lost 6 bases and 0 bases, there was a span of 12 bases. This CDR3 has 14 residues. Germline-derived CDR1 and CDR2 are MNHEY and SVGAGI. CDR3 loop: CASRDTGFSYEQYF. CDR3 nucleotides: TGTGCCAGCAGAGATACAGGGTTCTCCTACGAGCAGTACTTC.

This clone has more than one count but fewer than ten. The CDR3 bases are TGTGCCAGCAGCTTAGGGGGGCTAGCGGGACGAGACGAGCAGTACTTC. Its protein is CASSLGGLAGRDEQYF. V gene TRBV11-2 combines with J gene TRBJ2-7, with TRBD2 matching 9 bases. V lost 1 base, J lost 5 bases, and 9 bases stayed unmatched. In germline, CDR1 is SGHAT, CDR2 FQNNGV. There are 16 residues in the CDR3.

The chain has TRBV10-3 and TRBJ2-7; unclear D gene. The CDR3 has 13 residues. CDR1 is ENHRY and CDR2 is SYGVKD in the germline V gene. Trimming shortened V by 0 bases and J by 6 bases, and 9 bases separated the two germline ends. As DNA, the CDR3 is TGTGCCATCAGTGAGTCTATTACGGGCGAGCAGTACTTC. It translates to CAISESITGEQYF.

The chain links TRBV11-3 to TRBJ2-3, with TRBD2 as a possible D gene (6 bases). V was trimmed by 4 bases and J by 5 bases, leaving 13 bases between them. The V gene's germline CDR1 is SGHNT and CDR2 YENEEA. This CDR3 spans 14 amino acids. CDR3 DNA sequence: TGTGCCAGCAGCTCCCTGGTGGGGGGAGATACGCAGTATTTT. Encoded protein: CASSSLVGGDTQYF.

This chain connects TRBV10-3 to TRBJ1-2; 9 positions match TRBD1. This CDR3 spans 14 amino acids. From germline, CDR1 is ENHRY and CDR2 SYGVKD. Trimming took 10 bases from V and 1 from J; bases not matched to a gene: 7. The CDR3 DNA sequence: TGTGCCACCGCGGGGACAGGGCTTAACTATGGCTACACCTTC. The encoded protein is CATAGTGLNYGYTF.

The table lists this clone with a count of one. The rearrangement joins TRBV19 to TRBJ1-2; D possibly corresponds to TRBD1 (5 bases). Trimming shortened V by 5 bases and J by 5 bases, and 15 bases separated the two germline ends. Germline V gives CDR1 LNHDA, CDR2 SQIVND (reference sequence). The CDR3 runs 14 residues. This chain's CDR3 is CASSYLTASYGYTF. The DNA for the CDR3 is TGTGCCAGTAGTTACTTGACAGCCTCTTATGGCTACACCTTC.

The rearrangement uses TRBV27 and TRBJ1-1; D might be TRBD1 (5 bases). The V end lost 8 bases, the J end lost 1 base, and 11 bases lay between the germline ends. CDR1 and CDR2 from the germline V gene are MNHEY and SMNVEV (reference sequence). This CDR3 has 13 amino acids. The CDR3 DNA is TGTGCCAGCGGGGGGGGGTGGAACACTGAAGCTTTCTTT. As protein: CASGGGWNTEAFF.

The CDR3 sequence is CASSLEQGRAFF. The DNA of the CDR3 is TGTGCCAGCAGCTTGGAGCAGGGTAGAGCTTTCTTT. V usage is TRBV5-5 and J usage is TRBJ1-1; a weak D match, TRBD1 (5 bases). V gave up 0 bases and J gave up 10 bases, with 10 bases separating them. The CDR3 loop spans 12 amino acids. Per germline, CDR1 SGHKS and CDR2 YYEKEE (reference sequence). Drawing the rest from reference TRBV5-5 and TRBJ1-1, the complete variable domain is DAGVTQSPTHLIKTRGQQVTLRCSPISGHKSVSWYQQVLGQGPQFIFQYYEKEERGRGNFPDRFSARQFPNYSSELNVNALLLGDSALYLCASSLEQGRAFFGQGTRLTVV.

This clone has a single count. This chain joins TRBV4-1 and TRBJ1-1; D is undetermined. CDR3 length: 15 amino acids. Germline loops: CDR1 MGHRA, CDR2 YSYEKL. Trimming left V 4 bases short and J 7 bases short, with 19 bases between. The CDR3 spells CASSPLVHGRGEAFF. CDR3 coding DNA: TGCGCCAGCAGCCCTCTTGTCCACGGCCGGGGTGAAGCTTTCTTT.

V is TRBV7-9 and J is TRBJ2-1; D ambiguous. Germline assignment: CDR1 SEHNR and CDR2 FQNEAQ (reference sequence). This CDR3 region has 17 residues. V was shortened by 0 bases and J by 0 bases, with 12 bases between the two germline ends. The CDR3 sequence is CASSLARQIFSYNEQFF. In DNA, the CDR3 is TGTGCCAGCAGCTTAGCGCGGCAGATCTTCTCCTACAATGAGCAGTTCTTC.

J is TRBJ2-1 and V is TRBV10-3; 12 positions match TRBD2. The germline gives CDR1 ENHRY, CDR2 SYGVKD. This CDR3 contains 17 residues. V dropped 0 bases and J dropped 2; count of bases not matched to a gene: 2. CDR3 protein: CAISESTSGGTYNEQFF. DNA for the CDR3: TGTGCCATCAGTGAGTCGACTAGCGGGGGCACCTACAATGAGCAGTTCTTC.

The chain is built from TRBV12-3 or TRBV12-4 and TRBJ2-3, with D possibly being TRBD2 (5 bases). The CDR3 consists of 13 residues. Trimming stripped 6 bases from V and 0 bases from J, with 7 bases between. The CDR3 region is CASSPSSTDTQYF. The CDR3 nucleotides are TGTGCCAGCAGCCCTAGCAGCACAGATACGCAGTATTTT.